Listed below are T cell receptor beta chains from one sample, sequenced in a study of cytomegalovirus exposure and HLA in healthy donors. Profiled with immunoSEQ multiplex PCR; TCRdb holds only in-frame clones, not every one. The sample has under 200,000 clones, around 84% seen once. The sample consisted of PBMCs. The receptors were gathered from a man aged 40-55 years in good health and CMV-seropositive. CDR3s include the opening cysteine and the closing phenylalanine or tryptophan. Each record gives: clone size, J gene, D gene, V gene, CDR3 DNA, CDR3 protein. D genes are given only for firm matches. Clone size is not always given. Where it is, it says once, few, many or a class for expanded clones.

clone size: -
J gene: TRBJ2-1
D gene: -
V gene: TRBV11-2
CDR3 DNA: TGTGCCAGCAGCTTAATGGCGGGGTCGGGTTACAATGAGCAGTTCTTC
CDR3 protein: CASSLMAGSGYNEQFF

clone size: -
J gene: TRBJ2-3
D gene: TRBD2
V gene: TRBV19
CDR3 DNA: TGTGCCAGTAGACCTATGCGGGGGAAATGGGCAGATACGCAGTATTTT
CDR3 protein: CASRPMRGKWADTQYF

clone size: -
J gene: TRBJ2-7
D gene: -
V gene: TRBV4-1
CDR3 DNA: TGCGCCAGCAGCCAAGTGTTGCTAGGAAGCTCCTACGAGCAGTACTTC
CDR3 protein: CASSQVLLGSSYEQYF

clone size: -
J gene: TRBJ1-6
D gene: -
V gene: TRBV18
CDR3 DNA: TGTGCCAGCTCACCAGGGCGCACAGATAATTCACCCCTCCACTTT
CDR3 protein: CASSPGRTDNSPLHF

clone size: -
J gene: TRBJ2-2
D gene: TRBD2
V gene: TRBV19
CDR3 DNA: TGTGCCAGTCTGCCCGGGAGGGTACCCGGGGAGCTGTTTTTT
CDR3 protein: CASLPGRVPGELFF

clone size: -
J gene: TRBJ2-1
D gene: TRBD2
V gene: TRBV6-6
CDR3 DNA: TGTGCCAGCAGTTACGCACTAGCGGGACCGTACAATGAGCAGTTCTTC
CDR3 protein: CASSYALAGPYNEQFF

clone size: -
J gene: TRBJ2-2
D gene: -
V gene: TRBV28
CDR3 DNA: TGTGCCAGCAGCCCTAACTTAAGCGGTTTTCGGGGGACTAACACCGGGGAGCTGTTTTTT
CDR3 protein: CASSPNLSGFRGTNTGELFF

clone size: -
J gene: TRBJ1-5
D gene: -
V gene: TRBV2
CDR3 DNA: TGTGCCAGCAGGATAGAAGACAGGAGCCCCCAGCATTTT
CDR3 protein: CASRIEDRSPQHF

clone size: -
J gene: TRBJ2-2
D gene: -
V gene: TRBV6-5
CDR3 DNA: TGTGCCAGCATCAGACAGTCTCCCCAAGACGGGGAGCTGTTTTTT
CDR3 protein: CASIRQSPQDGELFF

clone size: -
J gene: TRBJ2-5
D gene: -
V gene: TRBV7-6
CDR3 DNA: TGTGCCAGCAGCTTGAGGGTGGAGACCCAGTACTTC
CDR3 protein: CASSLRVETQYF

clone size: few
J gene: TRBJ1-5
D gene: TRBD1
V gene: TRBV19
CDR3 DNA: TGTGCCAGTAGTACGGGACAGGGGAATCAGCCCCAGCATTTT
CDR3 protein: CASSTGQGNQPQHF

clone size: -
J gene: TRBJ1-1
D gene: -
V gene: TRBV9
CDR3 DNA: TGTGCCAGCAGCCCCCTCGTAGCGGGCACTGAAGCTTTCTTT
CDR3 protein: CASSPLVAGTEAFF

clone size: -
J gene: TRBJ2-2
D gene: -
V gene: TRBV29-1
CDR3 DNA: TGCAGCGCCAACAGCCGGGACAAGGGTTCGGAGCTGTTTTTT
CDR3 protein: CSANSRDKGSELFF

clone size: -
J gene: TRBJ1-1
D gene: -
V gene: TRBV18
CDR3 DNA: TGTGCCAGCTCACCACCGTCGGGAATGAACACTGAAGCTTTCTTT
CDR3 protein: CASSPPSGMNTEAFF

clone size: -
J gene: TRBJ2-1
D gene: TRBD1
V gene: TRBV27
CDR3 DNA: TGTGCCAGCAGTCCGCTGGGGGACAGTCAGCAGTTCTTC
CDR3 protein: CASSPLGDSQQFF

clone size: once
J gene: TRBJ1-3
D gene: -
V gene: TRBV29-1
CDR3 DNA: TGCAGCGTTGAAACTAGACTCACTGGAAACACCATATATTTT
CDR3 protein: CSVETRLTGNTIYF

clone size: -
J gene: TRBJ2-1
D gene: -
V gene: TRBV20-1
CDR3 DNA: TGCAGTGTTTCCCCGTACAATGAGCAGTTCTTC
CDR3 protein: CSVSPYNEQFF

clone size: -
J gene: TRBJ1-6
D gene: -
V gene: TRBV5-6
CDR3 DNA: TGTGCCAGCAGCTTGAGGGGTAATTCACCCCTCCACTTT
CDR3 protein: CASSLRGNSPLHF

clone size: few
J gene: TRBJ2-7
D gene: TRBD2
V gene: TRBV7-9
CDR3 DNA: TGTGCCAGTCGTCCGGGGGGGGATACCTACGAGCAGTACTTC
CDR3 protein: CASRPGGDTYEQYF

clone size: -
J gene: TRBJ2-6
D gene: -
V gene: TRBV5-1
CDR3 DNA: TGCGCCAGCAGCCCGAGGCTTCTCCGGGAAACCTCTGGGGCCAACGTCCTGACTTTC
CDR3 protein: CASSPRLLRETSGANVLTF

clone size: once
J gene: TRBJ2-7
D gene: TRBD2
V gene: TRBV7-7
CDR3 DNA: TGTGCCAGCAGCCCAGGTACGGGAGGCCAGCAGTACTTC
CDR3 protein: CASSPGTGGQQYF

clone size: -
J gene: TRBJ1-2
D gene: -
V gene: TRBV19
CDR3 DNA: TGTGCCAGTAGTACCGCCACGCGACAGAAGAACTATGGCTACACCTTC
CDR3 protein: CASSTATRQKNYGYTF

clone size: -
J gene: TRBJ2-1
D gene: TRBD1
V gene: TRBV2
CDR3 DNA: TGTGCCAGCAGCGGGGACAGCTCCTACAATGAGCAGTTCTTC
CDR3 protein: CASSGDSSYNEQFF

clone size: -
J gene: TRBJ2-7
D gene: -
V gene: TRBV20-1
CDR3 DNA: TGCAGTGCGAGGAGCTCCTACGAGCAGTACTTC
CDR3 protein: CSARSSYEQYF

clone size: -
J gene: TRBJ2-1
D gene: TRBD2
V gene: TRBV10-1
CDR3 DNA: TGCGCCGGTCCGAGAACTAGCGGCGACAATGAGCAGTTCTTC
CDR3 protein: CAGPRTSGDNEQFF

clone size: -
J gene: TRBJ2-2
D gene: TRBD1
V gene: TRBV7-3
CDR3 DNA: TGTGCCAGCAGCTCAGGACAGGGCCCCACCGGGGAGCTGTTTTTT
CDR3 protein: CASSSGQGPTGELFF

clone size: few
J gene: TRBJ1-5
D gene: TRBD1
V gene: TRBV6-1
CDR3 DNA: TGTGCCAGCAGCCCAACAGGGGGCCTAATGCCCCAGCATTTT
CDR3 protein: CASSPTGGLMPQHF

clone size: -
J gene: TRBJ1-5
D gene: TRBD1
V gene: TRBV19
CDR3 DNA: TGTGCCAGTAGTGTCGCGGCAGGGGGGCGACGAAGCAATCAGCCCCAGCATTTT
CDR3 protein: CASSVAAGGRRSNQPQHF

clone size: -
J gene: TRBJ2-7
D gene: TRBD2
V gene: TRBV5-1
CDR3 DNA: TGCGCCAGCAGCTTGATGACTAGCGGGAGCCCCTACGAGCAGTACTTC
CDR3 protein: CASSLMTSGSPYEQYF

clone size: -
J gene: TRBJ2-2
D gene: -
V gene: TRBV11-3
CDR3 DNA: TGTGCCAGCAGCTTAGCATCGGGCGGGGAGCTGTTTTTT
CDR3 protein: CASSLASGGELFF

clone size: -
J gene: TRBJ1-4
D gene: TRBD1
V gene: TRBV5-6
CDR3 DNA: TGTGCCAGCAGCTCCTCGCAGGGGGACTTTGTAAAACTGTTTTTT
CDR3 protein: CASSSSQGDFVKLFF

clone size: -
J gene: TRBJ2-1
D gene: TRBD1
V gene: TRBV7-9
CDR3 DNA: TGTGCCAGCAGCTTAGGATGGGGTGAGGGGGCCCACAATGAGCAGTTCTTC
CDR3 protein: CASSLGWGEGAHNEQFF

clone size: -
J gene: TRBJ2-5
D gene: -
V gene: TRBV5-4
CDR3 DNA: TGTGCCAGCACCCGGGAGTCAGGGACCCAGTACTTC
CDR3 protein: CASTRESGTQYF

clone size: -
J gene: TRBJ2-3
D gene: -
V gene: TRBV6-5
CDR3 DNA: TGTGCCAGCAGTTACTCTTGGCCAGGGGGCACAGATACGCAGTATTTT
CDR3 protein: CASSYSWPGGTDTQYF

clone size: -
J gene: TRBJ1-2
D gene: TRBD1
V gene: TRBV7-2
CDR3 DNA: TGTGCCAGCAGCTGGAGACAGGGGGACTATGGCTACACCTTC
CDR3 protein: CASSWRQGDYGYTF